This T cell receptor beta chain was observed in a study of tumor-infiltrating lymphocytes in primary liver carcinoma. This clonotype was counted a few times. It is likely a read error, because the conserved phenylalanine at the end of the CDR3 is missing. Co-extraction yielded RNA and DNA from 20-30 mg of unsorted bulk tissue. Donors underwent surgery for histopathologically diagnosed primary liver carcinoma. Production of TCR beta cDNA used roughly 480 ng total RNA together with a constant-region primer. Libraries covering TCR beta were generated through three nested multiplex PCR rounds (using a slightly modified ARM-PCR). With TRBV1-TRBV30 forward primers and a C-beta reverse primer, the first two PCR rounds were run for roughly 10 cycles each. TCRdb called the multiplex PCR reads again in MiXCR, with one record for every CDR3 protein. Here the sample spans 30,000 to 40,000 distinct CDR3 sequences, 70% to 85% being singletons.

Trimming pared 7 bases from V and 1 base from J, leaving 13 bases between. CDR3 length: 14 amino acids. This rearrangement joins TRBV12-3 or TRBV12-4 to TRBJ1-1; no firm D call. This clonotype was obtained from a man aged 35-49 years with primary liver carcinoma and hepatitis B virus infection. The sample consisted of liver tumor tissue from sampling region 4. As to subset: tumor region T4, right-lateral pole. CDR3 sequence (DNA): TGTGCCAGCACCCCCGAGAGGCAGAACACTGAAGCTTTCTCT. Residues: CASTPERQNTEAFS.